Sequencing of this TCR beta chain was carried out in a study of blood T cells in healthy people across ages. This CDR3 has 15 amino acids. CDR1 is MNHNS, CDR2 SASEGT, per germline. V lost 3 bases to trimming and J lost 8 bases; unmatched junction nucleotides: 8. The second PCR ran roughly 6 to 11 cycles with a sample-barcoded 5' primer and J-beta primers. TCRdb re-analysed the 5' RACE reads in MiXCR, keeping a single row per CDR3 protein. The data contain about 580,000 distinct CDR3 sequences, around 48% of them singletons. This TCR was sampled from a man at least 80 years old in good health. This rearrangement joins TRBV6-1 to TRBJ2-3, with 10 bases fitting TRBD2. Sequenced sample: blood. The CDR3 spells CASSELAGVKGTQYF. DNA for the CDR3: TGTGCCAGCAGTGAGCTAGCGGGGGTTAAGGGTACGCAGTATTTT.